This T cell receptor (beta chain) derives from a study of Ad26.COV2.S vaccination and SARS-CoV-2 variants. Study-wide context: Ad26.COV2.S given intramuscularly, once or twice 56 days apart. Notes on the study in general: Vaccine recipients and placebo recipients showed similar non-spike TCR breadth. In TCR breadth and depth analyses, total T cell responses may have been underestimated. Spike-specific CD8+ and CD4+ T cell responses reportedly showed substantial breadth after vaccination.

This table comes from immunoSEQ multiplex PCR, and its TCRdb copy is limited to in-frame clones, with some not included. The sample lists a few hundred thousand clones; 75% to 95% were seen once. This clone was seen once. Its antigen remains unknown. The treatment is: 15 to 20 received Ad26.COV2.S at low or high dose, single or two shots; five or six received placebo; per-sample allocation not given. Sampling took place 63 days after the first vaccine or placebo injection. Unmatched junction bases numbered 7, after V lost 6 bases and J lost 2 bases. CDR3 size: 15 residues. CDR1 is MDHEN and CDR2 is SYDVKM in the germline V gene.

The origin of this receptor is a person between 18 and 65 years old who received the Ad26.COV2.S COVID-19 vaccine or a placebo. Source: peripheral blood, taken in a trial of Ad26.COV2.S vaccine versus placebo. This chain joins TRBV28 and TRBJ1-2, with TRBD1 matching 9 bases. CDR3 DNA sequence: TGTGCCAGCAGACCCCAGGGGACAGGGAACTATGGCTACACCTTC. Its protein is CASRPQGTGNYGYTF.